Below, 30 T cell receptor beta chains from the same sample are listed, as sequenced in a study of blood T cell repertoires in COVID-19 (dated by TCRdb to 2019 to 2021). Library creation used the immunoSEQ multiplex PCR assay. In its TCRdb copy, this immuneACCESS table keeps in-frame sequences only and misses some clones. Where compared with another copy, unresolved V genes explain less than half of these, and the others have no known cause. A total of roughly 50,000 clones appear in this sample, 75% to 85% of them only once. Around 7% of the sample lies in the top ten. Sequenced sample: peripheral blood. The source is a man aged 35 to 55 with acute or convalescent COVID-19.

This chain uses TRBV7-2 with TRBJ2-7; perhaps TRBD2 as D (5 bases). The V gene's germline CDR1 is SGHTA and CDR2 FQGNSA. There are 13 residues in the CDR3. V lost 3 bases and J 2 bases, leaving 8 bases between the germline ends. The CDR3 sequence is CASSFSDPYEQYF. The CDR3 DNA follows: TGTGCCAGCAGCTTTAGCGACCCCTACGAGCAGTACTTC.

This chain links TRBV30 with TRBJ1-6; the match to TRBD1 covers 7 bases. The V and J ends lost 5 bases and 5 bases, in that order; junction bases with no gene match: 9. Germline CDR1 GTSNPN, CDR2 SVGIG (reference sequence). The CDR3 sequence is 15 residues long. The CDR3 loop is CAWGRTDRDNSPLHF. In nucleotides, the CDR3 is TGTGCCTGGGGACGGACTGACAGGGATAATTCACCCCTCCACTTT.

This clone was observed once. V and J are TRBV7-2 and TRBJ2-7; a possible D gene is TRBD1 (6 bases). V was cut by 7 bases and J by 5 bases, with 12 bases left in between. The CDR3 sequence is 12 residues long. Germline V lookup: CDR1 SGHTA, CDR2 FQGNSA. CDR3 bases: TGTGCCAGCAACCGACAGGAAGACGAGCAGTACTTC. Its protein is CASNRQEDEQYF.

The rearrangement uses TRBV28 and TRBJ1-2; tentatively, D is TRBD1 (6 bases). The ends were cut back, 8 bases at V and 2 bases at J, with 9 bases in the middle. CDR1 and CDR2 from the germline V gene are MDHEN and SYDVKM. The CDR3 is 12 residues long. As DNA, the CDR3 is TGTGCCAGCGGGGGACACAACTATGGCTACACCTTC. Translation gives CASGGHNYGYTF.

V gene TRBV29-1 combines with J gene TRBJ2-6, with 7 positions matching TRBD1. V was clipped by 7 bases and J by 0 bases; unmatched bases: 3. Germline CDR1 is SQVTM and CDR2 is ANQGSEA. This CDR3 spans 14 amino acids. The DNA of the CDR3 is TGCAGCGCCCGACAGGGCTCTGGGGCCAACGTCCTGACTTTC. Protein sequence: CSARQGSGANVLTF. The full variable domain, with the rest looked up from reference TRBV29-1 and TRBJ2-6, is SAVISQKPSRDICQRGTSLTIQCQVDSQVTMMFWYRQQPGQSLTLIATANQGSEATYESGFVIDKFPISRPNLTFSTLTVSNMSPEDSSIYLCSARQGSGANVLTFGAGSRLTVL.

This chain links TRBV5-1 with TRBJ2-7, with a tentative D call TRBD1 (6 bases). Germline values: CDR1 SGHRS, CDR2 YFSETQ. The CDR3 covers 13 residues. Trimming pared 3 bases from V and 9 bases from J, leaving 16 bases between. DNA for the CDR3: TGCGCCAGCAGCTCTCCAGAACAGGGCGCGCAGTACTTC. Residues: CASSSPEQGAQYF. Drawing the rest from reference TRBV5-1 and TRBJ2-7, the complete variable domain is KAGVTQTPRYLIKTRGQQVTLSCSPISGHRSVSWYQQTPGQGLQFLFEYFSETQRNKGNFPGRFSGRQFSNSRSEMNVSTLELGDSALYLCASSSPEQGAQYFGPGTRLTVT.

This clone was seen a handful of times. This chain links TRBV27 with TRBJ2-1, with TRBD2 matching over 7 bases. J was trimmed by 0 bases and V by 6 bases; bases with no gene match: 8. This CDR3 spans 16 amino acids. Germline values: CDR1 MNHEY, CDR2 SMNVEV (reference sequence). CDR3 residues: CASRVGGGSSYNEQFF. The CDR3 bases are TGTGCCAGCAGGGTTGGGGGGGGGAGCTCCTACAATGAGCAGTTCTTC.

Written as DNA, the CDR3 is TGTGCCAGCAGCCTGACAGGGAATGAGCAGTACTTC. This gives the protein CASSLTGNEQYF. The chain is built from TRBV3-1 (or the pseudogene TRBV3-2) and TRBJ2-7; 7 bases match TRBD1. Trimming removed 4 bases from V and 7 bases from J; junction bases left unmatched: 4. This CDR3 is 12 amino acids long. Per germline, CDR1 LGHDT and CDR2 YNNKEL (reference sequence).

CDR3: CATSDPEKVTGGTDTQYF. CDR3 coding DNA: TGTGCCACCAGTGATCCCGAGAAGGTGACGGGGGGCACAGATACGCAGTATTTT. The V call is TRBV24-1, the J call TRBJ2-3; a weak D match, TRBD2 (6 bases). Germline V gene lookup returns CDR1 KGHDR and CDR2 SFDVKD. The V end lost 3 bases, the J end lost 1 base, and 19 bases lay between the germline ends. This CDR3 is 18 amino acids long.

This clone appeared a single time. The chain joins TRBV7-9 to TRBJ2-1, with D possibly being TRBD2 (5 bases). The V end lost 1 base, the J end lost 1 base, and 8 bases lay between the germline ends. CDR1 and CDR2 (germline): SEHNR, FQNEAQ (reference sequence). The CDR3 runs to 15 residues. The CDR3 is CASSLGGRSYNEQFF. The CDR3 nucleotides read TGTGCCAGCAGCTTAGGAGGGCGATCCTACAATGAGCAGTTCTTC.

V usage is TRBV6-5 and J usage is TRBJ1-4; 9 bases map to TRBD1. The CDR3 extends over 14 amino acids. V was clipped by 6 bases and J by 11 bases; unmatched bases: 10. Germline values: CDR1 MNHEY, CDR2 SVGAGI. CDR3 DNA sequence: TGTGCCAGCAGGGGACAGGGCGGAGATGGGAAACTGTTTTTT. This translates into CASRGQGGDGKLFF.

This rearrangement joins TRBV11-2 to TRBJ2-6; D is uncertain. Germline loops: CDR1 SGHAT, CDR2 FQNNGV. The V and J ends lost 3 bases and 2 bases respectively, with 5 bases between them. The CDR3 consists of 14 residues. The CDR3 bases are TGTGCCAGCAGCTTCAAAACTGGGGCCAACGTCCTGACTTTC. Translated, it gives CASSFKTGANVLTF.

Here the CDR3 DNA reads TGTGCCAGCAGAAAACAGGGGACGCACACCATATATTTT. Translation: CASRKQGTHTIYF. The rearrangement joins TRBV6-5 to TRBJ1-3, with 7 bases identical to TRBD1. Looked up from germline, CDR1 is MNHEY and CDR2 is SVGAGI. Trimming removed 6 bases from V and 8 bases from J; junction bases left unmatched: 7. The CDR3 extends over 13 amino acids.

This chain uses TRBV5-1 with TRBJ1-1; 7 nucleotides match TRBD1. The ends lost 1 base at V and 1 base at J; junction bases unmatched: 4. The CDR3 is 15 amino acids. The germline CDR1 and CDR2 sequences are SGHRS and YFSETQ. CDR3 nucleotide sequence: TGCGCCAGCAGCTTGAAACAGGGGAGGAACACTGAAGCTTTCTTT. The encoded protein is CASSLKQGRNTEAFF.

The V gene is TRBV5-1, the J gene TRBJ1-1; the D is unclear. The CDR3 consists of 15 residues. Trimming took off 4 bases at V and 1 base at J, with 14 bases between the two ends. Germline V gene lookup returns CDR1 SGHRS and CDR2 YFSETQ. CDR3 in amino acids: CASSPIQAPNTEAFF. CDR3 DNA: TGCGCCAGCAGCCCGATTCAGGCCCCGAACACTGAAGCTTTCTTT.

The V gene is TRBV10-3, the J gene TRBJ2-5; D is possibly TRBD2 (5 bases). The germline CDR1 and CDR2 sequences are ENHRY and SYGVKD. The CDR3 runs to 12 residues. The germline V and J ends were trimmed by 5 bases and 2 bases, with 6 bases remaining between them. CDR3 residues: CAISREQETQYF. The CDR3 nucleotides are TGTGCCATCAGTAGGGAGCAAGAGACCCAGTACTTC.

CDR3 nucleotide sequence: TGCGCCAGCAGCGGCCGGACAGACACGAACACCGGGGAGCTGTTTTTT. Amino acids: CASSGRTDTNTGELFF. V and J are TRBV4-1 and TRBJ2-2, with a weak D call TRBD1 (6 bases). V was shortened by 5 bases and J by 0 bases, with 13 bases between the two germline ends. The germline V gene encodes CDR1 MGHRA and CDR2 YSYEKL. The CDR3 has 16 residues.

The chain couples TRBV2 to TRBJ2-5, with D possibly matching TRBD1 (6 bases). This CDR3 spans 14 amino acids. Germline V gene sequence: CDR1 SNHLY, CDR2 FYNNEI. The V and J ends lost 3 bases and 9 bases respectively, with 17 bases between them. The CDR3 coding sequence is TGTGCCAGCAGTGACAGTTGGGGGCGTGGGGCCCAGTACTTC. Translated: CASSDSWGRGAQYF.

Here the CDR3 reads CASSESNPRLAGGPEQFF. The DNA for the CDR3 is TGCGCCAGCAGTGAGTCGAACCCTAGGCTAGCGGGGGGGCCTGAGCAGTTCTTC. The rearrangement links TRBV10-1 to TRBJ2-1; 12 positions match TRBD2. J gave up 9 bases and V 0 bases, and 12 bases lay outside the gene matches. Germline assignment: CDR1 WNHNN and CDR2 SYGVQD (reference sequence). This CDR3 is 18 amino acids long.

This rearrangement joins TRBV1 to TRBJ1-2; the table gives TRBD1 as D, unverified against the DNA. TRBV1 is termed a pseudogene. The CDR3 has 16 amino acids. The CDR3 sequence is CTSSQDQGVWNYGYTF. The CDR3 bases are TGCACCAGCAGCCAAGACCAGGGGGTGTGGAACTATGGCTACACCTTC.

CDR3 nucleotide sequence: TGTGCCAGCAGTGAAAAACAGGGGGCCTACGAGCAGTACTTC. It is translated as CASSEKQGAYEQYF. The V gene is TRBV6-4, the J gene TRBJ2-7; the match to TRBD1 covers 8 bases. Germline-derived CDR1 and CDR2 are MRHNA and SNTAGT. The CDR3 spans 14 residues. Trimming at V came to 3 bases and at J to 2 bases, leaving 3 bases not matched to a gene.

J is TRBJ1-1 and V is TRBV24-1, with D unresolved. Germline loops: CDR1 KGHDR, CDR2 SFDVKD. V shed 8 bases and J shed 4 bases, with 7 bases lying between them. This CDR3 contains 11 residues. DNA of the CDR3: TGTGCCACCAATGACGTCACTGAAGCTTTCTTT. This gives the protein CATNDVTEAFF.

The gene calls are TRBV29-1 and TRBJ1-2; D remains unclear. V lost 4 bases and J lost 3, with 9 bases in between. This CDR3 contains 12 residues. Germline V gene data show CDR1 as SQVTM and CDR2 as ANQGSEA. This CDR3 is CSVGEGYYGYTF. CDR3 nucleotides: TGCAGCGTTGGAGAGGGCTACTATGGCTACACCTTC.

This clone was seen a few times. This rearrangement joins TRBV24-1 to TRBJ2-1; 16 bases match TRBD2. V trimming: 6 bases; J trimming: 7 bases; junction bases outside the gene matches: 14. CDR1 KGHDR and CDR2 SFDVKD come from the germline V gene. The CDR3 is 19 amino acids. The CDR3: CATSPAGLAGGMKANEQFF. Written as DNA, the CDR3 is TGTGCCACCAGTCCAGCGGGACTAGCGGGGGGGATGAAGGCTAATGAGCAGTTCTTC.

V gene TRBV27 combines with J gene TRBJ2-3, with TRBD2 identical over 8 bases. The CDR3 totals 14 residues. V gave up 7 bases and J gave up 7 bases; unmatched junction bases: 10. The germline CDR1 and CDR2 sequences are MNHEY and SMNVEV (reference sequence). The CDR3 coding sequence is TGTGCCAGCACCCGAGCGGGGGCCCCCTATACGCAGTATTTT. It codes for CASTRAGAPYTQYF.

The chain is built from TRBV29-1 and TRBJ1-5; 10 positions match TRBD1. Germline values: CDR1 SQVTM, CDR2 ANQGSEA. This CDR3 has 14 residues. The V gene end was trimmed by 7 bases and the J gene end by 9 bases; junction bases not matched to a gene: 12. The CDR3: CSAIETGGIRPQHF. CDR3 nucleotides: TGCAGCGCAATAGAGACAGGGGGCATTCGGCCCCAGCATTTT. The variable domain in full, with the rest retrieved from reference TRBV29-1 and TRBJ1-5, is SAVISQKPSRDICQRGTSLTIQCQVDSQVTMMFWYRQQPGQSLTLIATANQGSEATYESGFVIDKFPISRPNLTFSTLTVSNMSPEDSSIYLCSAIETGGIRPQHFGDGTRLSIL.

J is TRBJ1-4 and V is TRBV10-2; perhaps TRBD1 as D (6 bases). The CDR3 is 13 amino acids. The germline gives CDR1 WSHSY, CDR2 SAAADI. V dropped 5 bases and J dropped 10 bases, with 14 bases sitting between them. This CDR3 reads CASSPGAVGKLFF. Here the CDR3 DNA reads TGCGCCAGCAGTCCAGGGGCCGTGGGAAAACTGTTTTTT.

The rearrangement links TRBV6-5 to TRBJ2-4; D unclear. CDR1 and CDR2 (germline): MNHEY, SVGAGI. V was trimmed by 4 bases and J by 9 bases, leaving 13 bases between them. This CDR3 is built from 13 residues. The CDR3 sequence is CASSSPGNGIQYF. CDR3 in DNA: TGTGCCAGCAGTTCTCCCGGTAATGGCATTCAGTACTTC.

V gene TRBV5-4 combines with J gene TRBJ2-7; 8 nucleotides match TRBD2. Looked up from germline, CDR1 is SGHNT and CDR2 is YYREEE (reference sequence). V lost 4 bases to trimming and J lost 4 bases; unmatched junction nucleotides: 10. The CDR3 has 15 amino acids. CDR3 loop: CASSPTVAGGYEQYF. In nucleotides, the CDR3 is TGTGCCAGCAGCCCAACGGTGGCGGGGGGATACGAGCAGTACTTC.

This chain uses TRBV6-1 with TRBJ1-2; D is unresolved. V lost 4 bases to trimming and J lost 2 bases, with 17 bases between them. Germline CDR1 MNHNS, CDR2 SASEGT. This CDR3 has 16 amino acids. The DNA for the CDR3 is TGTGCCAGCAGTGGAGCCGGAACCGGGAAAAACTATGGCTACACCTTC. Translation gives CASSGAGTGKNYGYTF.